A selection of T cell receptor beta chains follows, all from one sample in a study of siplizumab effects on memory and regulatory T cells. The method was immunoSEQ multiplex PCR; TCRdb's version includes in-frame clones alone and lacks a portion of them. The repertoire includes tens of thousands of clones, 95% of them detected once, and approximately 17% sits in the top ten. Sequenced: CD8+ T cells sorted from blood. These receptors were obtained from a human donor in good health. The CDR3 runs from the conserved cysteine through the conserved F or W. A D gene is named only where the DNA matches it firmly. Where a row states a size, it is once, few, many or the class of an expanded clone; other rows omit it.

j_call d_call v_call clone_size cdr3_nt cdr3_aa
TRBJ1-4 . TRBV11-2 . TGTGCCAGCAGCCCAACGACGTCTGAGGGACAAACGGGTGAAAAACTGTTTTTT CASSPTTSEGQTGEKLFF
TRBJ2-5 . TRBV19 . TGTGCCAGTAGTATAATCGGGGGGCGACAGACCCAGTACTTC CASSIIGGRQTQYF
TRBJ2-1 . TRBV7-6 . TGTGCCAGCAGCGATATATACAATGAGCAGTTCTTC CASSDIYNEQFF
TRBJ1-1 TRBD1 TRBV5-4 . TGTGCCAGCAGCTTGGAGGACAGGGGAGTAACTGAAGCTTTCTTT CASSLEDRGVTEAFF
TRBJ1-2 . TRBV5-5 few TGTGCCAGCAGCTTAGGGCACAGGCCCGGGACTAACTATGGCTACACCTTC CASSLGHRPGTNYGYTF
TRBJ1-5 . TRBV6-5 once TGTGCCAGCAGTTACGGCGGCAATCAGCCCCAGCATTTT CASSYGGNQPQHF
TRBJ2-7 . TRBV7-3 . TGTGCCAGCAGCTTAGGGGCAGGGCCGTACGAGCAGTACTTC CASSLGAGPYEQYF
TRBJ2-7 TRBD2 TRBV9 . TGTGCCAGCAGCGGGCTGTTGGGACTAGACGAGCAGTACTTC CASSGLLGLDEQYF
TRBJ1-5 . TRBV6-1 . TGTGCCAGCAGTGAATCGATGGGTAGGCCCCAGCATTTT CASSESMGRPQHF
TRBJ1-2 TRBD1 TRBV5-1 . TGCGCCAGCAGCTTGTACCCGGGACAGGGGGCTGAGGGCTACACCTTC CASSLYPGQGAEGYTF
TRBJ1-2 . TRBV6-5 once TGTGCCAGCAGTTACTCATGGGGGGCAGACGGCTACACCTTC CASSYSWGADGYTF
TRBJ1-1 TRBD1 TRBV12-5 . TGTGCTAGTGGCCCCGGGACAGGGGGGACTGAAGCTTTCTTT CASGPGTGGTEAFF
TRBJ2-3 TRBD1 TRBV13 . TGTGCCAGCAGCTCCCGGGACAGGGGCCATACGCAGTATTTT CASSSRDRGHTQYF
TRBJ2-1 . TRBV11-2 . TGTGCCAGCAACTTCGACGGAAGCTCCTACAATGAGCAGTTCTTC CASNFDGSSYNEQFF
TRBJ2-7 TRBD2 TRBV7-9 . TGTGCCAGCAGCTTTAGCGGGAGAGGCGACGAGCAGTACTTC CASSFSGRGDEQYF
TRBJ2-7 . TRBV19 . TGTGCCAGTAGTCCCGGCGGAGCCTACGAGCAGTACTTC CASSPGGAYEQYF
TRBJ2-7 . TRBV19 . TGTGCCAGTAGTATAGACACCGCGGTGGGCGAGCAGTACTTC CASSIDTAVGEQYF
TRBJ2-7 TRBD2 TRBV9 . TGTGCCAGCAGCGTAGGGGTAGCGGGAGGCCGCTACGAGCAGTACTTC CASSVGVAGGRYEQYF
TRBJ2-3 TRBD2 TRBV7-6 . TGTGCCAGCAGCCCCTCTAGCGGGCCAAGAGATACGCAGTATTTT CASSPSSGPRDTQYF
TRBJ2-5 . TRBV4-1 . TGCGCCAGCAGCCAAGTGGCAGACCAAGAGACCCAGTACTTC CASSQVADQETQYF
TRBJ2-5 . TRBV4-1 once TGCGCCAGCAGCCCGGGCCTCAACCAAGAGACCCAGTACTTC CASSPGLNQETQYF
TRBJ2-1 . TRBV4-2 once TGTGCCACCGTGGAGGGGGCTGGTGAGCAGTTCTTC CATVEGAGEQFF
TRBJ2-4 . TRBV27 . TGTGCCAGCAGTTTGCCCGGGAGCTACATTCAGTACTTC CASSLPGSYIQYF
TRBJ2-3 . TRBV7-8 . TGTGCCAGCAGCTTATGGTTTGACGACAGCACAGATACGCAGTATTTT CASSLWFDDSTDTQYF
TRBJ2-1 . TRBV10-2 . TGCGCCTGGGGCCCTACCTACAATGAGCAGTTCTTC CAWGPTYNEQFF
TRBJ2-1 . TRBV19 . TGTGCCAGTAGCCTCCGGGTCAGCCGCGGGGCTTACAATGAGCAGTTCTTC CASSLRVSRGAYNEQFF
TRBJ1-3 TRBD1 TRBV7-9 . TGTGCCAGCAGCTCTGGACAGGTCCCTGGAAACACCATATATTTT CASSSGQVPGNTIYF
TRBJ2-1 . TRBV7-3 . TGTGCCAGCAGCTTATCCTACGTGACTAGACCGGGGAGAGATGAGCAGTTCTTC CASSLSYVTRPGRDEQFF
TRBJ2-7 TRBD2 TRBV9 . TGTGCCAGCAGCGTAGATTCTAGCGGGAGTTTGAACGAGCAGTACTTC CASSVDSSGSLNEQYF
TRBJ2-2 . TRBV6-5 . TGTGCCAGCAGTTACTCCCCCCCTCCCGGGGAGCTGTTTTTT CASSYSPPPGELFF
TRBJ1-4 TRBD1 TRBV2 . TGTGCCAGCGATAGACAGGGGAGAGGAGCTAATGAAAAACTGTTTTTT CASDRQGRGANEKLFF
TRBJ2-7 . TRBV4-1 . TGCGCCAGCAGCCAAGCGGGGGGAGGGGGCGCCTACGAGCAGTACTTC CASSQAGGGGAYEQYF
TRBJ2-3 TRBD2 TRBV13 once TGTGCCAGCAGCTTAGGACTAGCGGGGAGCACAGATACGCAGTATTTT CASSLGLAGSTDTQYF
TRBJ1-1 . TRBV6-5 . TGTGCCAGCAGTCCCGTCGTTAACACTGAAGCTTTCTTT CASSPVVNTEAFF
TRBJ2-1 TRBD1 TRBV6-5 . TGTGCCAGCAGTTACGGGGCAGGGGGTATCAATGAGCAGTTCTTC CASSYGAGGINEQFF
TRBJ2-7 TRBD2 TRBV2 . TGTGCCAGCAGTGAAGCGGGACTAGCGGGAGCCCCAATGAGCTCCTACGAGCAGTACTTC CASSEAGLAGAPMSSYEQYF
TRBJ2-7 . TRBV14 . TGTGCCAGCAGCCCAACATGGAGCTCCTACGAGCAGTACTTC CASSPTWSSYEQYF
TRBJ2-3 TRBD1 TRBV9 . TGTGCCAGCAGCGTAGGTTTGAACAGGGGGATTGGGAATACGCAGTATTTT CASSVGLNRGIGNTQYF
TRBJ2-4 . TRBV9 . TGTGCCAGCAGCCCGAGTCCGGACATTCAGTACTTC CASSPSPDIQYF
TRBJ1-5 . TRBV2 . TGTGCCAGCAGTCACTCGACCGGATTTAGCAATCAGCCCCAGCATTTT CASSHSTGFSNQPQHF
TRBJ2-3 TRBD2 TRBV2 . TGTGCCAGCAGAATTGGACTAGCGGGCACAGATACGCAGTATTTT CASRIGLAGTDTQYF
TRBJ2-7 TRBD2 TRBV6-5 . TGTGCCAGCAGTTACGGGGCGGGAGGCGGATACGAGCAGTACTTC CASSYGAGGGYEQYF
TRBJ2-3 . TRBV2 . TGTGCCAGCACCCAACTGGTCCCCGGCGCAGGAACAGATACGCAGTATTTT CASTQLVPGAGTDTQYF
TRBJ2-7 TRBD2 TRBV6-6 . TGTGCCAGTCTAGCGGGAAGCTCCTACGAGCAGTACTTC CASLAGSSYEQYF
TRBJ1-5 . TRBV6-1 . TGTGCCACCCGGAAGGTCCCAATAATCCCTCAGCCCCAGCATTTT CATRKVPIIPQPQHF
TRBJ1-2 . TRBV7-9 . TGTGCCAGCAGCTTAGGGTCGGTAAAAGTAGATGGCTACACCTTC CASSLGSVKVDGYTF
TRBJ2-2 . TRBV15 once TGTGCCACCAGCAGAGATCGAGTGGGGACGAACACCGGGGAGCTGTTTTTT CATSRDRVGTNTGELFF